Listed here are 27 T cell receptor beta chains from one sample, sequenced in a study of blood T cells in healthy people across ages. Primed by a sample-barcoded 5' primer and a J-beta primer mix, a second PCR proceeded for 7 to 11 cycles. TCRdb processed the 5' RACE reads anew with MiXCR; each CDR3 protein has one entry. The profile shows some 1.5 million distinct CDR3 sequences, about 45% of them singletons. The sequencing sample was made of blood. The receptors derive from a woman aged 18-30 years in good health.

This chain connects TRBV3-1 to TRBJ2-7; D unclear. Germline V gene lookup returns CDR1 LGHDT and CDR2 YNNKEL (reference sequence). The V end was cut by 1 base, the J end by 0 bases, with 10 bases between. The CDR3 is 15 amino acids. CDR3: CASSQVTRLSYEQYF. CDR3 bases: TGTGCCAGCAGCCAAGTCACGAGACTCTCCTACGAGCAGTACTTC.

This clonotype was recorded a few times. The gene calls are TRBV20-1 and TRBJ1-1, with 7 bases identical to TRBD1. Trimming removed 1 base from V and 0 bases from J; junction bases left unmatched: 5. Germline loops: CDR1 DFQATT, CDR2 SNEGSKA (reference sequence). The CDR3 spans 15 residues. This chain's CDR3 is CSARGPGQLNTEAFF. CDR3 DNA sequence: TGCAGTGCTAGAGGCCCGGGACAGCTGAACACTGAAGCTTTCTTT.

In its sample, this clonotype was seen a few times. J is TRBJ2-7 and V is TRBV20-1; 7 bases map to TRBD2. CDR1 and CDR2 (germline): DFQATT, SNEGSKA (reference sequence). Losses at the gene ends were 3 bases for V and 4 bases for J; bases not matched to a gene: 9. This CDR3 spans 14 amino acids. The CDR3 is CSARGPAGSYEQYF. The CDR3 DNA reads TGCAGTGCTAGGGGCCCAGCGGGGTCATACGAGCAGTACTTC.

This clonotype showed up just a few times. The genes are TRBV12-3 or TRBV12-4 and TRBJ1-2, with D possibly being TRBD1 (5 bases). V was trimmed by 5 bases and J by 1 base, leaving 14 bases between them. CDR3 length: 15 residues. Here the CDR3 reads CASSPDRGVNYGYTF. Here the CDR3 DNA reads TGTGCCAGCAGTCCGGACCGGGGGGTTAACTATGGCTACACCTTC.

The CDR3 reads CSVLGRAYEQYF. CDR3 sequence (DNA): TGCAGCGTTCTCGGGAGAGCTTACGAGCAGTACTTC. The chain employs TRBV29-1 and TRBJ2-7; a weak D match, TRBD2 (6 bases). The CDR3 has 12 amino acids. V shed 5 bases and J shed 4 bases, with 12 bases lying between them. CDR1 and CDR2 from the germline V gene are SQVTM and ANQGSEA.

The chain joins TRBV20-1 to TRBJ2-1; D is possibly TRBD2 (5 bases). CDR3 size: 11 residues. The V end was cut by 2 bases, the J end by 10 bases, with 9 bases between. CDR1 is DFQATT and CDR2 is SNEGSKA in the germline V gene (reference sequence). In nucleotides, the CDR3 is TGCAGTGCTAGAAGACCGGGAGAGCAGTTCTTC. Its protein product is CSARRPGEQFF.

V usage is TRBV18 and J usage is TRBJ1-2, with D perhaps matching TRBD1 (6 bases). The germline gives CDR1 KGHSH, CDR2 LQKENI. The germline V and J ends were trimmed by 6 bases and 1 base, with 18 bases remaining between them. CDR3 size: 16 residues. The CDR3 sequence: CASSGLQGVLNYGYTF. CDR3 DNA: TGTGCCAGCTCGGGGCTACAGGGAGTACTTAACTATGGCTACACCTTC.

This clonotype has only a few counts. The junction and the germline gene differ at one end; a read error may be behind it. The chain has TRBV7-9 and TRBJ2-7, with 8 bases matching TRBD1. CDR3 length equals 14 residues. The germline V gene has CDR1 SEHNR and CDR2 FQNEAQ (reference sequence). CDR3 DNA sequence: TGTGCCGGCAGCTTCACAGGGGGCTCCTACGAGCAGTACTTC. This translates into CAGSFTGGSYEQYF.

This chain connects TRBV20-1 to TRBJ2-1; TRBD2 agrees at 9 bases. The CDR3 totals 15 residues. From germline, CDR1 is DFQATT and CDR2 SNEGSKA (reference sequence). J was trimmed by 4 bases and V by 0 bases; bases with no gene match: 4. CDR3 region: CSARELAGIYNEQFF. The CDR3 DNA follows: TGCAGTGCTAGAGAGCTAGCGGGAATTTACAATGAGCAGTTCTTC.

As concerns this clonotype: One end of the junction does not line up with germline, which may come from a read error. The rearrangement joins TRBV7-9 to TRBJ2-7; D is possibly TRBD1 or TRBD2 (5 bases each). The CDR3 is made up of 14 amino acids. Germline V lookup: CDR1 SEHNR, CDR2 FQNEAQ (reference sequence). CDR3 bases: TGTTCCAGTCAAGAGGGGACCTCGACCTACGAGCAGTACTTC. This codes for CSSQEGTSTYEQYF.

This clonotype was seen a few times. The rearrangement uses TRBV9 and TRBJ2-3, with D maybe TRBD1 (5 bases). The germline V and J ends were trimmed by 2 bases and 0 bases, with 10 bases remaining between them. This CDR3 is 15 amino acids long. CDR1 is SGDLS, CDR2 YYNGEE, per germline. The CDR3 loop is CASSVDRYSTDTQYF. In DNA, the CDR3 is TGTGCCAGCAGCGTCGACAGATATAGCACAGATACGCAGTATTTT.

The chain carries TRBV15 and TRBJ1-5; 7 nucleotides match TRBD1. CDR1 is LNHNV, CDR2 YYDKDF, per germline (reference sequence). This CDR3 region has 16 residues. The ends lost 5 bases at V and 0 bases at J; junction bases unmatched: 7. CDR3 nucleotide sequence: TGTGCCACCAGCTTACGGACAGGAGTTAGCAATCAGCCCCAGCATTTT. This codes for CATSLRTGVSNQPQHF.

The sample holds many counts of this clonotype. This sequence joins TRBV7-9 and TRBJ2-7; D gene uncertain. This CDR3 region has 12 residues. V lost 2 bases and J 0 bases, leaving 2 bases between the germline ends. Germline-derived CDR1 and CDR2 are SEHNR and FQNEAQ (reference sequence). The CDR3 DNA is TGTGCCAGCAGCTTAATCTCCTACGAGCAGTACTTC. Protein product: CASSLISYEQYF.

The chain links TRBV10-3 to TRBJ2-1; perhaps TRBD1 as D (6 bases). The length of the CDR3 is 15 residues. Germline CDR1 reads ENHRY; CDR2 reads SYGVKD. V shed 4 bases and J shed 0 bases, with 10 bases lying between them. The CDR3 DNA reads TGTGCCATCAGTGGTGGACAGTTCTCCTACAATGAGCAGTTCTTC. This codes for CAISGGQFSYNEQFF.

In this sample, this clonotype turned up a few times. This chain connects TRBV20-1 to TRBJ1-1, with D unclear. This CDR3 contains 13 residues. V lost 3 bases and J 4 bases, leaving 12 bases between the germline ends. CDR1 is DFQATT and CDR2 is SNEGSKA in the germline V gene (reference sequence). This chain's CDR3 is CSARTDERTEAFF. Written as DNA, the CDR3 is TGCAGTGCTAGGACGGACGAACGCACTGAAGCTTTCTTT.

The chain couples TRBV7-9 to TRBJ2-1; 10 bases map to TRBD2. The J call may be in error: the DNA end matches TRBJ2-7 better. This CDR3 spans 17 amino acids. CDR1 is SEHNR and CDR2 is FQNEAQ in the germline V gene (reference sequence). Written as DNA, the CDR3 is TGTGCCAGCAGCTTAAAAAAGCGGGAGGGCCTATACAATGAGCAGTACTTC. Its translation: CASSLKKREGLYNEQYF.

This clonotype showed up just a few times. This chain joins TRBV7-2 and TRBJ2-7, with unresolved D. Looked up from germline, CDR1 is SGHTA and CDR2 is FQGNSA. The length of the CDR3 is 15 residues. The V and J ends lost 3 bases and 7 bases respectively, with 19 bases between them. CDR3 protein: CASSLLRVTDNEQYF. The CDR3, as DNA: TGTGCCAGCAGCTTGTTAAGGGTTACCGACAATGAGCAGTACTTC.

This clonotype was seen only a few times. CDR3 DNA: TGCAGTGCTCACCCGGGGGGCCAAGAGACCCAGTACTTC. Residues: CSAHPGGQETQYF. The genes are TRBV20-1 and TRBJ2-5; 7 bases match TRBD2. This CDR3 has 13 amino acids. Germline CDR1 reads DFQATT; CDR2 reads SNEGSKA (reference sequence). V lost 5 bases and J lost 1; bases outside the gene matches: 4.

This clonotype has only a few counts. The CDR3 DNA follows: TGTGCCGGGCAGGGTGGGTTTAGGGGATGTAGCAATCAGCCCCAGCATTTT. Its protein is CAGQGGFRGCSNQPQHF. The chain recombines TRBV25-1 with TRBJ1-5, with a tentative D call TRBD1 (5 bases). CDR1 and CDR2 (germline): MGHDK, SYGVNS. This CDR3 is 17 amino acids long. Trimming stripped 11 bases from V and 0 bases from J, with 23 bases between. Full variable domain (outside the CDR3, taken from reference TRBV25-1 and TRBJ1-5): EADIYQTPRYLVIGTGKKITLECSQTMGHDKMYWYQQDPGMELHLIHYSYGVNSTEKGDLSSESTVSRIRTEHFPLTLESARPSHTSQYLCAGQGGFRGCSNQPQHFGDGTRLSIL.

The chain has TRBV21-1 and TRBJ2-5; the table's D call TRBD2 went unverified against the DNA. TRBV21-1 constitutes a pseudogene. The CDR3 is 13 amino acids. CDR3 protein: CASIGSRNNEQYF. DNA of the CDR3: TGTGCCAGCATAGGGAGCCGAAACAATGAGCAGTACTTC.

This clonotype was recorded many times. The chain uses TRBV9 and TRBJ2-1; weak D call: TRBD2 (7 bases). This CDR3 has 15 residues. Germline CDR1 SGDLS, CDR2 YYNGEE. V dropped 5 bases and J dropped 3 bases, with 15 bases sitting between them. CDR3 nucleotide sequence: TGTGCCAGCAGTCCCTCGGGGGGCATCTACAATGAGCAGTTCTTC. Residues: CASSPSGGIYNEQFF.

This clonotype was found a few times. The chain links TRBV10-3 to TRBJ1-2; no reliable D call. CDR3 length equals 14 residues. Germline CDR1 ENHRY, CDR2 SYGVKD. V lost 2 bases and J 0 bases, leaving 7 bases between the germline ends. CDR3 protein: CAISEGVANYGYTF. The DNA of the CDR3 is TGTGCCATCAGTGAGGGTGTGGCTAACTATGGCTACACCTTC.

V gene TRBV27 combines with J gene TRBJ1-1; D call uncertain. Trimming stripped 7 bases from V and 4 bases from J, with 16 bases between. Germline CDR1 reads MNHEY; CDR2 reads SMNVEV (reference sequence). This CDR3 is built from 14 residues. CDR3 DNA: TGTGCCAGCACTTTCTCCCCGTTGAGCACTGAAGCTTTCTTT. It translates to CASTFSPLSTEAFF.

This clonotype has just a few counts. This rearrangement joins TRBV27 to TRBJ1-4; D ambiguous. Germline assignment: CDR1 MNHEY and CDR2 SMNVEV (reference sequence). V was pared by 6 bases and J by 6 bases, with 11 bases between. The length of the CDR3 is 13 residues. The CDR3 sequence is CASRPRMDEKLFF. The DNA of the CDR3 is TGTGCCAGCAGGCCTAGAATGGATGAAAAACTGTTTTTT.

V gene TRBV7-2 combines with J gene TRBJ2-5; 9 bases fit TRBD1. The CDR3 is made up of 16 amino acids. Losses at the gene ends were 0 bases for V and 11 bases for J; bases not matched to a gene: 13. Germline CDR1 reads SGHTA; CDR2 reads FQGNSA. This CDR3 is CASSLAGTGFYNEQYF. The CDR3 DNA reads as TGTGCCAGCAGCTTAGCCGGGACAGGGTTCTACAATGAGCAGTACTTC.

With regard to this clonotype: This CDR3 fails to terminate in the conserved phenylalanine or tryptophan, so it likely reflects a read error. This chain uses TRBV3-1 with TRBJ2-4; D unclear. The J call could be wrong; TRBJ2-7 is a better fit for the DNA end. The CDR3 spans 12 residues. Germline assignment: CDR1 LGHDT and CDR2 YNNKEL (reference sequence). The CDR3 coding sequence is TGTGCCAGCAGCCAAGGGCGGCACGAGCAGTACTTA. Translation gives CASSQGRHEQYL.

This clonotype was detected only a few times. This rearrangement joins TRBV9 to TRBJ2-3, with TRBD1 matching 7 bases. Germline V gene lookup returns CDR1 SGDLS and CDR2 YYNGEE. CDR3 length: 15 amino acids. The trim removed 0 bases at V and 2 bases at J, leaving 3 bases unmatched. CDR3 sequence reads: CASSVGGTVTDTQYF. The CDR3 coding sequence is TGTGCCAGCAGCGTAGGTGGGACAGTCACAGATACGCAGTATTTT. The variable domain in full, completed from reference TRBV9 and TRBJ2-3, reads DSGVTQTPKHLITATGQRVTLRCSPRSGDLSVYWYQQSLDQGLQFLIQYYNGEERAKGNILERFSAQQFPDLHSELNLSSLELGDSALYFCASSVGGTVTDTQYFGPGTRLTVL.